This TCR beta chain was profiled in a study of blood T cells in healthy people across ages. Germline values: CDR1 SGHDT, CDR2 YYEEEE. The CDR3 extends over 15 amino acids. V was pared by 4 bases and J by 6 bases, with 12 bases of the junction left unmatched. Of note for this clonotype: Antigen specificity is unknown.

A second about 7 to 11 cycle PCR used barcoded and J-beta primers. TCRdb called the 5' RACE reads again in MiXCR, with one record for every CDR3 protein. The table has hundreds of thousands of distinct CDR3 sequences, around 50% seen once. Overall study findings and caveats: Unknown CMV status may confound age-related changes in expanded clones. Naive T cell percentage showed a strong correlation with the diversity of TCR beta.

The sequencing input was blood. This rearrangement joins TRBV5-6 to TRBJ1-1; TRBD1 matches at 7 bases. This clonotype was obtained from a man at least 80 years old in good health. CDR3 nucleotide sequence: TGTGCCAGCAGCCCCCATGGGAGGGGGCGGCCTGAAGCTTTCTTT. The encoded protein is CASSPHGRGRPEAFF. The whole variable domain, filled in from reference TRBV5-6 and TRBJ1-1, reads DAGVTQSPTHLIKTRGQQVTLRCSPKSGHDTVSWYQQALGQGPQFIFQYYEEEERQRGNFPDRFSGHQFPNYSSELNVNALLLGDSALYLCASSPHGRGRPEAFFGQGTRLTVV.